Detailed here is one T cell receptor (beta chain). The V end was cut by 10 bases, the J end by 8 bases, with 15 bases between. There are 12 residues in the CDR3. Germline CDR1 is ENHRY and CDR2 is SYGVKD. These data originate in a study of blood T cell repertoires in COVID-19. In the study overall: There were acute and convalescent COVID-19 samples, and they came from the United States, Italy and Spain. T cells, B-cell-depleted T cells, or PBMCs supplied cDNA or gDNA.

Under the authors' procedure: Estimation of nucleated cell counts relied on the amplification of reference gene primers. Libraries were prepared by immunoSEQ multiplex PCR; TCRdb keeps only in-frame clonotypes and omits some of them. The V and J calls and the clone size are those of that table, but D and trimming were determined from the DNA. The sample holds some 180,000 clones; roughly 76% are singletons and the top ten take roughly 8.6%. The TCR comes from a woman in her 50s with active or convalescent COVID-19. The chain combines TRBV10-3 with TRBJ2-1; either TRBD1 or TRBD2 may supply D (6 bases each). Sequencing input: peripheral blood. CDR3 amino acids: CATRGREDEQFF. CDR3 sequence (DNA): TGTGCCACCAGGGGTAGGGAGGATGAGCAGTTCTTC.